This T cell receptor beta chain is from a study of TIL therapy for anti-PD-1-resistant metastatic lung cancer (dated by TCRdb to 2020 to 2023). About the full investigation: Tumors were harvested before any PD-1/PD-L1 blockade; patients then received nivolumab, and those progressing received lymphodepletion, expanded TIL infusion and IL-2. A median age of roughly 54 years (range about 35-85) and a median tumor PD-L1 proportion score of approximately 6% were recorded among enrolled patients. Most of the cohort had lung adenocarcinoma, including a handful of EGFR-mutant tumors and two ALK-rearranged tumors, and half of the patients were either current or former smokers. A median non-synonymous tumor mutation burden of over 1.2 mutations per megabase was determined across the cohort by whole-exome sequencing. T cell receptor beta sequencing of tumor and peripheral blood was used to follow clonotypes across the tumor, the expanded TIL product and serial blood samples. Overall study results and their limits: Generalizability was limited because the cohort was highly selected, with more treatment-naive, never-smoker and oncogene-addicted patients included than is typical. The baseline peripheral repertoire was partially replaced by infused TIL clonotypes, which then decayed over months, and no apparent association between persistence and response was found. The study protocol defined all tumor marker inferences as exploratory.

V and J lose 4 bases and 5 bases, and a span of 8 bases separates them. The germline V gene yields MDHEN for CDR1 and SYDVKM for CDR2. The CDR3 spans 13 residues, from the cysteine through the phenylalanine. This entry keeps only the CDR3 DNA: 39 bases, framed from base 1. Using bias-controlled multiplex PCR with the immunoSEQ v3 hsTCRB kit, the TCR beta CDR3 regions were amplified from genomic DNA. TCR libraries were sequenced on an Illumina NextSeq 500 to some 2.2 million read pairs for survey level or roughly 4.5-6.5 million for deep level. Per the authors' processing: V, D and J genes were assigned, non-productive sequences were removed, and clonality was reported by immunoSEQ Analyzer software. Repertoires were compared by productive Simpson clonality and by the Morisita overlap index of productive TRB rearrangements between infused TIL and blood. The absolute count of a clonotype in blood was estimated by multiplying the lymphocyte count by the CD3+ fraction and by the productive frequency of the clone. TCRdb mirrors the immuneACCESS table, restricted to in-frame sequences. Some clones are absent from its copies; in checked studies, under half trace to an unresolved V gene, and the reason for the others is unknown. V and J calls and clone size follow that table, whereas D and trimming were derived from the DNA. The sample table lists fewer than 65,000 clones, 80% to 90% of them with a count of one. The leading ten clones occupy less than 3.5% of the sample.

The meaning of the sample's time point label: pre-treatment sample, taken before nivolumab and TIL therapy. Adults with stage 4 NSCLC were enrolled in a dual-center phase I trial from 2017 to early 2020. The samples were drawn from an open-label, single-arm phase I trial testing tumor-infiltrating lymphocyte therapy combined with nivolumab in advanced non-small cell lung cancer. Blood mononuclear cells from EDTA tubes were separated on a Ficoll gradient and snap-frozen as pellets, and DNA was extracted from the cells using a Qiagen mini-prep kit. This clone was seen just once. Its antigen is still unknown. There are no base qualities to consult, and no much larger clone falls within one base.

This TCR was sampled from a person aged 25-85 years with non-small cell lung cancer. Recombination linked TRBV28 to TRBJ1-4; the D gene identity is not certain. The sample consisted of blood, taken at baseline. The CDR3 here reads CASSSGGNEKLFF. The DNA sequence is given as TGTGCCAGCAGTTCAGGTGGGAATGAAAAACTGTTTTTT.